The present entry profiles one T cell receptor (beta chain) with its context. Its target is unknown. Per the germline V gene, CDR1 is SGDLS and CDR2 is YYNGEE. The V gene end was trimmed by 4 bases and the J gene end by 5 bases; junction bases not matched to a gene: 10. CDR3 length: 16 residues. For each subset, genomic DNA was distributed in equal portions over several immunoSEQ plates. The repertoire was sequenced with immunoSEQ multiplex PCR; TCRdb's copy has only in-frame clones and lacks some. This table has about a million clones, 70% to 80% appearing once. This specimen belongs to a study of shared clonotypes between healthy human individuals. Overall study results and limits: All-four-donor shared clonotypes had higher generation probabilities than non-shared clonotypes did. Shared across a few donors were around 4.7% of the naive CD4 clonotypes.

In the CD4+ fraction, cells were divided into CD45RA+ naive and CD45RA-negative memory subsets. Sequencing input: memory CD4+ T cells sorted from blood. Subset indicated: CD45RA-negative fraction. This chain uses TRBV9 with TRBJ1-5; 9 bases are shared with TRBD1. This clonotype was sampled from a man in his late teens or twenties in good health. The CDR3 region has the DNA TGTGCCAGCAGCTTGGGGTTGGGACAGGGTCATCAGCCCCAGCATTTT. Its translation is CASSLGLGQGHQPQHF.